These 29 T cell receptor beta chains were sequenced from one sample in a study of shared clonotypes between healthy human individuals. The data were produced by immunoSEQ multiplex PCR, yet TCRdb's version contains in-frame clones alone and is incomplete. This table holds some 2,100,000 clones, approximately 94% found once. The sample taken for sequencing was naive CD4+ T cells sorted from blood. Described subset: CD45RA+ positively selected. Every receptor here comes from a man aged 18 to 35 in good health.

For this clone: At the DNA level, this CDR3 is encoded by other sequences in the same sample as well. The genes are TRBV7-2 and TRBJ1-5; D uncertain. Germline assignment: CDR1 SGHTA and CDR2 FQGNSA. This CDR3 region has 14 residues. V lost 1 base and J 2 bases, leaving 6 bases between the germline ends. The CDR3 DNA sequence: TGTGCCAGCAGCTTAGAGGCAGGCAATCAGCCCCAGCATTTT. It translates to CASSLEAGNQPQHF.

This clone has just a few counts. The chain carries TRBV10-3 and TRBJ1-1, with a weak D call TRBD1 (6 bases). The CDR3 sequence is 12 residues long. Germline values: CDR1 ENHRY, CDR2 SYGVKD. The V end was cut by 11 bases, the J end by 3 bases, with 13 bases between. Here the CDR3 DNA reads TGTGCCGCCGGACAGTCGGACACTGAAGCTTTCTTT. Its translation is CAAGQSDTEAFF.

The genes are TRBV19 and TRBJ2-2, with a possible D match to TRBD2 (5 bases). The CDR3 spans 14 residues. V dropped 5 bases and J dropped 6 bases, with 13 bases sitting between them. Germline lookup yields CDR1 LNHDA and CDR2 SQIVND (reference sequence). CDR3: CASSVGVEAGELFF. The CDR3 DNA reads TGTGCCAGTAGTGTCGGGGTCGAGGCCGGGGAGCTGTTTTTT. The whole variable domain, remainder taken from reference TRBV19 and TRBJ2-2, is DGGITQSPKYLFRKEGQNVTLSCEQNLNHDAMYWYRQDPGQGLRLIYYSQIVNDFQKGDIAEGYSVSREKKESFPLTVTSAQKNPTAFYLCASSVGVEAGELFFGEGSRLTVL.

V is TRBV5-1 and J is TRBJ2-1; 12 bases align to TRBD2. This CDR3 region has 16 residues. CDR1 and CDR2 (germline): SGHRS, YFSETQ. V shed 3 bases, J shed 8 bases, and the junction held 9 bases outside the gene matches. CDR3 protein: CASSSPSGRARDEQFF. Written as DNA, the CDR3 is TGCGCCAGCAGCTCTCCTAGCGGGAGGGCCAGGGATGAGCAGTTCTTC.

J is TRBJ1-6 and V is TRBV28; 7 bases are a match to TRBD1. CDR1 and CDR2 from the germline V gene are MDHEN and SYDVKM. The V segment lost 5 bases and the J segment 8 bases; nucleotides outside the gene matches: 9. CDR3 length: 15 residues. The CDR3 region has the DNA TGTGCCAGCAGTGGTCACAAGGGGGCGGATTCACCCCTCCACTTT. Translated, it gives CASSGHKGADSPLHF. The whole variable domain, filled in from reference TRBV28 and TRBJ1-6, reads DVKVTQSSRYLVKRTGEKVFLECVQDMDHENMFWYRQDPGLGLRLIYFSYDVKMKEKGDIPEGYSVSREKKERFSLILESASTNQTSMYLCASSGHKGADSPLHFGNGTRLTVT.

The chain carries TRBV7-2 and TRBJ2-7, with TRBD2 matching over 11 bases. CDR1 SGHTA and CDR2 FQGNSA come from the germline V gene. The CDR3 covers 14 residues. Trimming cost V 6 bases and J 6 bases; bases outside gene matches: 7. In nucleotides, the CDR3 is TGTGCCAGCAGGACTAGCGGGAACGCTGCCGAGCAGTACTTC. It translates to CASRTSGNAAEQYF.

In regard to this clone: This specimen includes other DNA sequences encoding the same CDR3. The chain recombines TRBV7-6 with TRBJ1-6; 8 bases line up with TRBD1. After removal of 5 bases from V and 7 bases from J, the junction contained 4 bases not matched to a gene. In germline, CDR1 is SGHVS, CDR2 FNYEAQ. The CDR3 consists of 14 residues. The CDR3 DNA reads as TGTGCCAGCAGCCCGGGACAGGACAATTCACCCCTCCACTTT. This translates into CASSPGQDNSPLHF.

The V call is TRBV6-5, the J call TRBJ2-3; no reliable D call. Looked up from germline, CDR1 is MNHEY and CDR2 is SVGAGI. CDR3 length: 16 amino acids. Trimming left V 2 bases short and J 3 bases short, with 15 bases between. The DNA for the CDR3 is TGTGCCAGCAGTTACGGACCTTGGGGTGGAACAGATACGCAGTATTTT. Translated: CASSYGPWGGTDTQYF.

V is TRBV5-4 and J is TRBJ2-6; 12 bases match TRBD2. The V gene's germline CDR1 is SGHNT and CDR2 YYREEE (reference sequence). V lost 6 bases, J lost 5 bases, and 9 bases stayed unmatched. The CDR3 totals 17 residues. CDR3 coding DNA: TGTGCCAGCACCGAACTAGCGGGGGGCCCAAGGGCCAACGTCCTGACTTTC. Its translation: CASTELAGGPRANVLTF. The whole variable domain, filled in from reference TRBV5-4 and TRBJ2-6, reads ETGVTQSPTHLIKTRGQQVTLRCSSQSGHNTVSWYQQALGQGPQFIFQYYREEENGRGNFPPRFSGLQFPNYSSELNVNALELDDSALYLCASTELAGGPRANVLTFGAGSRLTVL.

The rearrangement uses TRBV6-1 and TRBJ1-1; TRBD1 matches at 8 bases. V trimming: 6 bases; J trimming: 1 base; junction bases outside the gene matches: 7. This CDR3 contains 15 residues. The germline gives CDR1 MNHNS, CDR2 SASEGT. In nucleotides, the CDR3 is TGTGCCAGCAGGACCCACAGGGGGGCGAACACTGAAGCTTTCTTT. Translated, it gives CASRTHRGANTEAFF.

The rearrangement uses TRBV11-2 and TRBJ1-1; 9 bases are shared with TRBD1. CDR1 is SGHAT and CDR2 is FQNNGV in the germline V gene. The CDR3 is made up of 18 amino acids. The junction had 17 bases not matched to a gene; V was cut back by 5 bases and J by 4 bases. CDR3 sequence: CASSPGGTGRRVGTEAFF. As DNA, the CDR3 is TGTGCCAGCAGCCCTGGGGGGACAGGGAGGCGAGTGGGCACTGAAGCTTTCTTT.

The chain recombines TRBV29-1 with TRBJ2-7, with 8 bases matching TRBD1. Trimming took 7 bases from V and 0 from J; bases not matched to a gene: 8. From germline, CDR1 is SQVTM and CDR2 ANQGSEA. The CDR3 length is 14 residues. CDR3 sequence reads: CSGMGDRTSYEQYF. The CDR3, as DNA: TGCAGCGGGATGGGGGACAGGACCTCCTACGAGCAGTACTTC.

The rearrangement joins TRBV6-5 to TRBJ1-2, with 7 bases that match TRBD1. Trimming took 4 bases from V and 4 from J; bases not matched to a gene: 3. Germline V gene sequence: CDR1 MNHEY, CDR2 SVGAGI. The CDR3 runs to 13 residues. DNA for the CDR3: TGTGCCAGCAGTTCAGACAGGGTCTATGGCTACACCTTC. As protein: CASSSDRVYGYTF.

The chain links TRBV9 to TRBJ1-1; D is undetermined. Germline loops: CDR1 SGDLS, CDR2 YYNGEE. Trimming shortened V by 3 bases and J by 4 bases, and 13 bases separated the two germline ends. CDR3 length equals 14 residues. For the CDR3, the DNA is TGTGCCAGCAGCGCCCAAGGGTTTGGCACTGAAGCTTTCTTT. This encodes CASSAQGFGTEAFF.

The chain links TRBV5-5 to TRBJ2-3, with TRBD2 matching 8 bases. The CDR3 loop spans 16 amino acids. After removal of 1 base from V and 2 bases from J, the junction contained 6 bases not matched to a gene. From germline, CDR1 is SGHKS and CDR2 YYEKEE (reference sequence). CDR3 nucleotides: TGTGCCAGCAGCTTGTTCGACGGGGGGGTCACAGATACGCAGTATTTT. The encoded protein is CASSLFDGGVTDTQYF.

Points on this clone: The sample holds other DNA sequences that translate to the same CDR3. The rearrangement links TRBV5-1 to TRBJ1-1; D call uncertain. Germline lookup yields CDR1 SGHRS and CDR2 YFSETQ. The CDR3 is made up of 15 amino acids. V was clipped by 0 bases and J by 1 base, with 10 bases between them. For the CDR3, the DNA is TGCGCCAGCAGCTTGGTCGAAGCGGGGAACACTGAAGCTTTCTTT. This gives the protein CASSLVEAGNTEAFF.

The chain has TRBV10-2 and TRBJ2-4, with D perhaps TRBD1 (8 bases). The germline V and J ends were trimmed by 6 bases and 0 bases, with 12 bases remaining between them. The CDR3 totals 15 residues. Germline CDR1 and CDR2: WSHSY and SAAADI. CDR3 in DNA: TGCGCCAGCAGAGCGGGACAGGTAGCCAAAAACATTCAGTACTTC. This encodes CASRAGQVAKNIQYF.

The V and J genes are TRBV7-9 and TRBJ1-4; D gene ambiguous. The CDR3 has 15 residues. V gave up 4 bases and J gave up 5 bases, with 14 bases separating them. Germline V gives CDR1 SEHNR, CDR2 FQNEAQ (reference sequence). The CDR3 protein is CASSSVPAFNEKLFF. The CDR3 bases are TGTGCCAGCAGCTCTGTTCCGGCCTTCAATGAAAAACTGTTTTTT.

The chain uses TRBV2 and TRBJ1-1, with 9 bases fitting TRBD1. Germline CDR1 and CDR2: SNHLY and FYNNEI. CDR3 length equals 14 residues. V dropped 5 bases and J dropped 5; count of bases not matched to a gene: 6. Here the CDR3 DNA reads TGTGCCAGCAGTCCACAGGGGGCGCGGACTGAAGCTTTCTTT. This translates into CASSPQGARTEAFF.

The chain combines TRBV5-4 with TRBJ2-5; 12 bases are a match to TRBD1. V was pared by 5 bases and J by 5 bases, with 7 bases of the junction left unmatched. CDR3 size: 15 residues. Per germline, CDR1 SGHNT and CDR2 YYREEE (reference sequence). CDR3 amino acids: CASRRDRGLAETQYF. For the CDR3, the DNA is TGTGCCAGCAGGAGGGACAGGGGGCTAGCGGAGACCCAGTACTTC.

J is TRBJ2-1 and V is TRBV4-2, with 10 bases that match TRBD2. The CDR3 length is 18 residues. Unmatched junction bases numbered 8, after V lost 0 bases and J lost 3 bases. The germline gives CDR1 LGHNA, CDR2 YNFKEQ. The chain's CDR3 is CASSQEASGGPLYNEQFF. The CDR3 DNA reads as TGTGCCAGCAGCCAAGAGGCTAGCGGGGGACCCCTCTACAATGAGCAGTTCTTC.

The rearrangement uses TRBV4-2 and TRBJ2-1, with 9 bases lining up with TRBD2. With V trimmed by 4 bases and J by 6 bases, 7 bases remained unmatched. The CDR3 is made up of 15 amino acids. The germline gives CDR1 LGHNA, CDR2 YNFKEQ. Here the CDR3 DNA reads TGTGCCAGCAGCCCGACTAGCGGAGGAGGCAATGAGCAGTTCTTC. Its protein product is CASSPTSGGGNEQFF.

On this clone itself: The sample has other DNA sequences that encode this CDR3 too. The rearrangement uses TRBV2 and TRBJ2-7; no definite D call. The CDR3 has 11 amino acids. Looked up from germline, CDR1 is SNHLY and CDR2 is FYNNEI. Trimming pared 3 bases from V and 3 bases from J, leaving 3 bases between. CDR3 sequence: CASSENYEQYF. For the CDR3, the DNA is TGTGCCAGCAGTGAGAACTACGAGCAGTACTTC. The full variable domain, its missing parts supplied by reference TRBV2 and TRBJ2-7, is EPEVTQTPSHQVTQMGQEVILRCVPISNHLYFYWYRQILGQKVEFLVSFYNNEISEKSEIFDDQFSVERPDGSNFTLKIRSTKLEDSAMYFCASSENYEQYFGPGTRLTVT.

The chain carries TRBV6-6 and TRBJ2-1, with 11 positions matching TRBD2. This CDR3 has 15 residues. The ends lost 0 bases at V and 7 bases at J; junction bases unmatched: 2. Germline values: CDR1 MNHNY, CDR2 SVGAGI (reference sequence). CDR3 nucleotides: TGTGCCAGCAGTTACTCCCTAGCGGGAGGTAATGAGCAGTTCTTC. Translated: CASSYSLAGGNEQFF.

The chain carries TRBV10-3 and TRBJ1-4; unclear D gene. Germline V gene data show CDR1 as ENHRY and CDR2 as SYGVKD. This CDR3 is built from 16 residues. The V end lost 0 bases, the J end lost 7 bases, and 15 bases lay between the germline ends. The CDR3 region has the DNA TGTGCCATCAGTGAGTCCTTAGGAGGGCTACCTGAAAAACTGTTTTTT. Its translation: CAISESLGGLPEKLFF.

The CDR3 sequence is CATRSNTEAFF. The CDR3 bases are TGTGCCACCAGATCAAACACTGAAGCTTTCTTT. The rearrangement joins TRBV15 to TRBJ1-1; D not resolved. CDR1 is LNHNV, CDR2 YYDKDF, per germline (reference sequence). The V and J ends lost 6 bases and 2 bases respectively, with 4 bases between them. The CDR3 loop spans 11 amino acids. Combining the CDR3 with reference TRBV15 and TRBJ1-1 gives the whole variable domain DAMVIQNPRYQVTQFGKPVTLSCSQTLNHNVMYWYQQKSSQAPKLLFHYYDKDFNNEADTPDNFQSRRPNTSFCFLDIRSPGLGDTAMYLCATRSNTEAFFGQGTRLTVV.

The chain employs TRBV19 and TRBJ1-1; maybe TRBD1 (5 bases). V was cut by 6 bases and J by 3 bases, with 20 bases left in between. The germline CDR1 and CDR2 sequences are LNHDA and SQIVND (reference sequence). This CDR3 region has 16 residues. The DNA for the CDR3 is TGTGCCAGTAGACTTCGTTCCGGGACGCCGGACACTGAAGCTTTCTTT. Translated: CASRLRSGTPDTEAFF.

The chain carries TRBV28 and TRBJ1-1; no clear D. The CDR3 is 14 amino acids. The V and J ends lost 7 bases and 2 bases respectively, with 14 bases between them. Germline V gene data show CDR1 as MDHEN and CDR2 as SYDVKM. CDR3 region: CASKGGGTNTEAFF. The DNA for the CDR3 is TGTGCCAGCAAGGGCGGAGGCACCAACACTGAAGCTTTCTTT.

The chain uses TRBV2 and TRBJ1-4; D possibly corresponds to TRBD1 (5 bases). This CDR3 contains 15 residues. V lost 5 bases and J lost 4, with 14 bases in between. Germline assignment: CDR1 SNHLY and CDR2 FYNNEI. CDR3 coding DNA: TGTGCCAGCAGTTATGAAGGGACGGATAATGAAAAACTGTTTTTT. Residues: CASSYEGTDNEKLFF.